The source of this T cell receptor (beta chain) is a study of control samples from healthy donors and cancer patients. Trimming pared 0 bases from V and 1 base from J, leaving 3 bases between. The germline V gene has CDR1 SGHAT and CDR2 FQNNGV. CDR3 size: 13 residues. Produced via immunoSEQ multiplex PCR; TCRdb's table is partial and in-frame only. This table has around 76,000 clones, about nine tenths appearing once. The chain has TRBV11-2 and TRBJ1-1; D is unresolved. This clonotype originated in a woman in her fifties or sixties with colorectal cancer. Specimen: PBMCs. CDR3 nucleotide sequence: TGTGCCAGCAGCTTAGAAGGGAACACTGAAGCTTTCTTT. This encodes CASSLEGNTEAFF.